A single T cell receptor beta chain is shown here with its context. Its target is not known. V was pared by 0 bases and J by 7 bases, with 5 bases of the junction left unmatched. Germline V gene lookup returns CDR1 SGDLS and CDR2 YYNGEE. The CDR3 is 17 residues long. This sample stems from a study of cytomegalovirus exposure and HLA in healthy donors. Findings and caveats of the study: It was reported that TCR beta sequences correctly inferred the HLA-A and HLA-B alleles for most subjects. It was reported that the classifier diagnosed cytomegalovirus status with high specificity and sensitivity in both the original and validation cohorts.

The PCR made use of 60 Vbeta and 13 Jbeta primers. The method was immunoSEQ multiplex PCR; TCRdb's version includes in-frame clones alone and lacks a portion of them. This sample contains about 200,000 clones. What was sequenced was PBMCs. This rearrangement joins TRBV9 to TRBJ2-1; 15 nucleotides line up with TRBD2. The source of this sequence is a girl aged 2 to 9 in good health and CMV-seropositive. CDR3 residues: CASSVAGTSGRQNEQFF. In DNA, the CDR3 is TGTGCCAGCAGCGTAGCTGGGACTAGCGGGAGGCAAAATGAGCAGTTCTTC.